One sample yielded the 12 T cell receptor beta chains listed below, sequenced in a study of blood T cell repertoires in COVID-19. Sequencing was performed with immunoSEQ multiplex PCR; in TCRdb, only in-frame clones are kept and a portion is missing. Of 250,000 to 400,000 clones detected, 90% appear once; the ten largest clones hold less than 3.5%. Sequencing input: peripheral blood. The receptor set was obtained from a woman under 40 with COVID-19, enrolled during active disease.

The rearrangement links TRBV4-1 to TRBJ2-5; 13 positions match TRBD2. J gave up 6 bases and V 3 bases, and 7 bases lay outside the gene matches. Germline values: CDR1 MGHRA, CDR2 YSYEKL. The CDR3 sequence is 16 residues long. The CDR3 loop is CASSHLGLAGAKTQYF. CDR3 in DNA: TGCGCCAGCAGCCACTTAGGACTAGCGGGAGCTAAGACCCAGTACTTC.

The chain employs TRBV21-1 and TRBJ1-1. TRBV21-1 is recorded as a pseudogene. The CDR3 spans 12 residues. CDR3 protein: CASSKAGGRAFF. CDR3 in DNA: TGTGCCAGCAGCAAAGCAGGAGGGAGAGCTTTCTTT.

This clone was counted a single time. J is TRBJ1-2 and V is TRBV20-1; the D is unclear. The CDR3 is made up of 10 amino acids. Germline loops: CDR1 DFQATT, CDR2 SNEGSKA (reference sequence). The ends were cut back, 5 bases at V and 8 bases at J, with 9 bases in the middle. This chain's CDR3 is CSAPVEGYTF. The CDR3 DNA follows: TGCAGTGCTCCGGTCGAAGGCTACACCTTC.

The chain couples TRBV19 to TRBJ2-7; the match to TRBD2 covers 15 bases. V dropped 3 bases and J dropped 1; count of bases not matched to a gene: 7. Germline V gene sequence: CDR1 LNHDA, CDR2 SQIVND (reference sequence). The CDR3 contains 18 residues. The CDR3 region is CASSIVGLAGGPSYEQYF. As DNA, the CDR3 is TGTGCCAGTAGTATTGTAGGACTAGCGGGAGGGCCGTCCTACGAGCAGTACTTC.

The chain uses TRBV27 and TRBJ1-5; no definite D call. The CDR3 extends over 16 amino acids. CDR1 MNHEY and CDR2 SMNVEV come from the germline V gene (reference sequence). V gave up 5 bases and J gave up 0 bases, with 14 bases separating them. The CDR3 region has the DNA TGTGCCAGCAGTCCCCCCCCGCAGTATAGCAATCAGCCCCAGCATTTT. Translated, it gives CASSPPPQYSNQPQHF.

This chain joins TRBV6-5 and TRBJ2-7; 8 positions match TRBD2. This CDR3 region has 15 residues. Germline trimming cut 4 bases from V and 3 bases from J; bases unmatched to any gene: 8. Germline V gives CDR1 MNHEY, CDR2 SVGAGI. CDR3 residues: CASSSGGGTGYEQYF. In DNA form, the CDR3 reads TGTGCCAGCAGTTCAGGCGGGGGGACGGGCTACGAGCAGTACTTC.

The CDR3 nucleotides are TGTGCCAGCAGCTCCGGAAGGACTAGCGGGAGGGCCTACAATGAGCAGTTCTTC. It codes for CASSSGRTSGRAYNEQFF. The V call is TRBV5-8, the J call TRBJ2-1, with 15 bases that match TRBD2. This CDR3 is 18 amino acids long. Germline V gives CDR1 SGHTS, CDR2 YDEGEE. V gave up 3 bases and J gave up 2 bases; unmatched junction bases: 6.

This clone was recorded many times. The chain links TRBV2 to TRBJ1-5, with 7 bases fitting TRBD1. V shed 3 bases, J shed 2 bases, and the junction held 4 bases outside the gene matches. Germline V lookup: CDR1 SNHLY, CDR2 FYNNEI. This CDR3 comprises 15 residues. CDR3 bases: TGTGCCAGCAGTGACAACAGGGGTGGCAATCAGCCCCAGCATTTT. It is translated as CASSDNRGGNQPQHF.

This clone was observed once. This chain joins TRBV27 and TRBJ1-2; TRBD1 aligns across 11 bases. Germline values: CDR1 MNHEY, CDR2 SMNVEV (reference sequence). The CDR3 consists of 15 residues. V lost 4 bases, J lost 2 bases, and 3 bases stayed unmatched. CDR3 sequence: CASSSGQGENYGYTF. CDR3 in DNA: TGTGCCAGCAGTTCGGGACAGGGGGAAAACTATGGCTACACCTTC.

The rearrangement joins TRBV27 to TRBJ1-1; 11 nucleotides line up with TRBD1. This CDR3 contains 16 residues. Unmatched junction bases numbered 3, after V lost 0 bases and J lost 3 bases. Looked up from germline, CDR1 is MNHEY and CDR2 is SMNVEV (reference sequence). As DNA, the CDR3 is TGTGCCAGCAGTTTATCCCGGACAGGGGGCCACACTGAAGCTTTCTTT. Protein product: CASSLSRTGGHTEAFF.

The chain links TRBV7-9 to TRBJ1-3; 9 positions agree with TRBD1. Trimming took 5 bases from V and 4 from J; bases not matched to a gene: 6. CDR1 SEHNR and CDR2 FQNEAQ come from the germline V gene (reference sequence). The CDR3 sequence is 15 residues long. CDR3 nucleotides: TGTGCCAGCAGCAAACAGGGGGCCTCCGGAAACACCATATATTTT. It encodes CASSKQGASGNTIYF.

The J gene is TRBJ1-2, the V gene TRBV27; D is perhaps TRBD1 (6 bases). Germline-derived CDR1 and CDR2 are MNHEY and SMNVEV (reference sequence). This CDR3 is 15 amino acids long. Trimming left V 6 bases short and J 4 bases short, with 18 bases between. CDR3 DNA: TGTGCCAGCAGGTTAAATACAGGGTTGGGCTATGGCTACACCTTC. Its translation is CASRLNTGLGYGYTF.